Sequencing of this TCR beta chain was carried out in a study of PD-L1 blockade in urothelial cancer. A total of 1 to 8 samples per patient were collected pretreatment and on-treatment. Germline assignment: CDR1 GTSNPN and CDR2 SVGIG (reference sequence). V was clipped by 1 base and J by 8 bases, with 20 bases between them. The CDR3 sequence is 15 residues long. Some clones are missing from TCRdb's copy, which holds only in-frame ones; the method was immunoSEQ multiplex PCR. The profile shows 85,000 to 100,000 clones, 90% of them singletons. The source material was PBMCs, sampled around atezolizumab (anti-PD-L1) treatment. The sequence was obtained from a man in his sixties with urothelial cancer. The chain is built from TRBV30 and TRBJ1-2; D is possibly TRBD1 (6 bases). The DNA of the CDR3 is TGTGCCTGGAGTGGTGTTGGTGGGGGGGCGCGGGGCTACACCTTC. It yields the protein CAWSGVGGGARGYTF.